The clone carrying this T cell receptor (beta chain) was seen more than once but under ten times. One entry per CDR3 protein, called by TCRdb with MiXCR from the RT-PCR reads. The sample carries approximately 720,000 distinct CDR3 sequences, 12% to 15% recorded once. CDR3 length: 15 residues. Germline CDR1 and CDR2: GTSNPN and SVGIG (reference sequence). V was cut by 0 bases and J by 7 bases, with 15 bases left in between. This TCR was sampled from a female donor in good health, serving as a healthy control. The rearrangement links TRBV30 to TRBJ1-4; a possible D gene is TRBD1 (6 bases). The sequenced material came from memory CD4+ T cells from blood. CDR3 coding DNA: TGTGCCTGGAGTGTATCCCCAGGGGTTGGTGAAAAACTGTTTTTT. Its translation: CAWSVSPGVGEKLFF.